Shown below are 14 T cell receptor beta chains from a single sample sequenced in a study of CD4 T cells in relation to SARS-CoV-2 and coronaviruses. The antigens of these receptors remain unknown. Libraries were prepared by immunoSEQ multiplex PCR; TCRdb keeps only in-frame clonotypes and omits some of them. The sample records about 35,000 clones, around 77% being singletons. Sequencing input: memory CD4+ T cells from PBMCs, cultured in vitro. The receptors come from an adult with COVID-19.

This chain links TRBV2 with TRBJ2-5, with D perhaps given as TRBD1 or TRBD2 (5 bases each). In germline, CDR1 is SNHLY, CDR2 FYNNEI. CDR3 size: 16 residues. Trimming removed 8 bases at V and 5 bases at J, with 24 bases between. This CDR3 reads CASGLRKGVGWETQYF. CDR3 nucleotide sequence: TGTGCCAGCGGACTCAGAAAAGGGGTAGGCTGGGAGACCCAGTACTTC.

This chain joins TRBV7-2 and TRBJ1-6; D call uncertain. The germline V gene encodes CDR1 SGHTA and CDR2 FQGNSA. Trimming cost V 0 bases and J 11 bases, with 11 bases left between them. The length of the CDR3 is 14 residues. In DNA, the CDR3 is TGTGCCAGCAGCTTAGCTTCTCCTTTGACACCCCTCCACTTT. Protein: CASSLASPLTPLHF.

This chain links TRBV5-4 with TRBJ2-5; 7 positions match TRBD2. Trimming removed 0 bases from V and 5 bases from J; junction bases left unmatched: 10. From germline, CDR1 is SGHNT and CDR2 YYREEE (reference sequence). The CDR3 runs to 16 residues. The CDR3 sequence is CASSLGLGGSGETQYF. The CDR3 DNA sequence: TGTGCCAGCAGCTTGGGCCTGGGCGGGAGTGGGGAGACCCAGTACTTC.

V is TRBV6-5 and J is TRBJ2-7; TRBD2 aligns across 11 bases. CDR1 and CDR2 from the germline V gene are MNHEY and SVGAGI. The length of the CDR3 is 15 residues. Trimming took 7 bases from V and 2 from J; bases not matched to a gene: 7. CDR3 DNA sequence: TGTGCCAGCACGGGGACTAGCGGATCTACCTACGAGCAGTACTTC. Protein product: CASTGTSGSTYEQYF.

CDR3 DNA: TGTGCCAGCGGACTGGACAGGGGCCGGGAGACCCAGTACTTC. It specifies CASGLDRGRETQYF. The rearrangement uses TRBV2 and TRBJ2-5; TRBD1 matches 9 bases. The length of the CDR3 is 14 residues. Per the germline V gene, CDR1 is SNHLY and CDR2 is FYNNEI. Trimming at V came to 8 bases and at J to 5 bases, leaving 9 bases not matched to a gene.

The rearrangement links TRBV18 to TRBJ2-2, with D uncertain. The CDR3 has 13 amino acids. V gave up 4 bases and J gave up 2 bases, with 5 bases separating them. From germline, CDR1 is KGHSH and CDR2 LQKENI. The CDR3: CASSQGNTGELFF. The CDR3 region has the DNA TGTGCCAGCTCACAGGGAAACACCGGGGAGCTGTTTTTT.

The chain links TRBV13 to TRBJ1-3; D not certain. V was trimmed by 0 bases and J by 0 bases, leaving 12 bases between them. The germline V gene encodes CDR1 PRHDT and CDR2 FYEKMQ (reference sequence). The CDR3 runs to 17 residues. CDR3 sequence reads: CASSLGYGRPSGNTIYF. The CDR3 DNA sequence: TGTGCCAGCAGCTTAGGATATGGACGGCCCTCTGGAAACACCATATATTTT.

The CDR3 DNA reads TGTGCCAGCAGTTTGCTGGGGAACTATGGCTACACCTTC. It yields the protein CASSLLGNYGYTF. The genes are TRBV12-3 or TRBV12-4 and TRBJ1-2, with D unresolved. V was cut by 3 bases and J by 2 bases, with 7 bases left in between. CDR3 length equals 13 residues.

The gene calls are TRBV11-2 and TRBJ2-6; tentative D call: TRBD2 (5 bases). This CDR3 comprises 15 residues. The ends were cut back, 3 bases at V and 0 bases at J, with 6 bases in the middle. Germline-derived CDR1 and CDR2 are SGHAT and FQNNGV. The CDR3 loop reads CASSFSDSGANVLTF. Written as DNA, the CDR3 is TGTGCCAGCAGCTTTAGCGACTCTGGGGCCAACGTCCTGACTTTC.

The chain recombines TRBV18 with TRBJ2-1; 11 positions agree with TRBD2. Germline CDR1 reads KGHSH; CDR2 reads LQKENI. V lost 2 bases, J lost 9 bases, and 6 bases stayed unmatched. There are 15 residues in the CDR3. This chain's CDR3 is CASSPLLAGEGEQFF. The DNA of the CDR3 is TGTGCCAGCTCACCATTACTAGCGGGAGAGGGTGAGCAGTTCTTC.

A few counts support this clone. This chain connects TRBV2 to TRBJ2-7; 10 nucleotides align to TRBD1. V lost 9 bases to trimming and J lost 7 bases; unmatched junction nucleotides: 9. Germline lookup yields CDR1 SNHLY and CDR2 FYNNEI. The CDR3 is 13 amino acids. The CDR3 bases are TGTGCCAGTGCCCGGGACAGGGGTTTAGAGCAGTACTTC. It encodes CASARDRGLEQYF.

This clone was seen a single time. This chain links TRBV5-1 with TRBJ2-3; 7 bases are shared with TRBD1. Germline-derived CDR1 and CDR2 are SGHRS and YFSETQ. V lost 1 base and J lost 0; bases outside the gene matches: 2. CDR3 length: 15 amino acids. For the CDR3, the DNA is TGCGCCAGCAGCTTGTACAGGGGAAGCACAGATACGCAGTATTTT. This encodes CASSLYRGSTDTQYF.

The chain is built from TRBV11-3 and TRBJ2-7; 8 bases fit TRBD1. The CDR3 totals 14 residues. The J segment lost 4 bases and the V segment lost 4 bases, leaving 6 bases of the junction unmatched. The germline V gene encodes CDR1 SGHNT and CDR2 YENEEA. The CDR3 region is CASSSRQGRYEQYF. In DNA form, the CDR3 reads TGTGCCAGCAGCTCACGACAGGGGAGATACGAGCAGTACTTC. The entire variable domain, with the rest obtained from reference TRBV11-3 and TRBJ2-7, is as follows: EAGVVQSPRYKIIEKKQPVAFWCNPISGHNTLYWYLQNLGQGPELLIRYENEEAVDDSQLPKDRFSAERLKGVDSTLKIQPAELGDSAVYLCASSSRQGRYEQYFGPGTRLTVT.

The chain carries TRBV3-1 (or the pseudogene TRBV3-2) and TRBJ2-3; either TRBD1 or TRBD2 may fit D (5 bases each). V lost 0 bases to trimming and J lost 4 bases, with 11 bases between them. The V gene's germline CDR1 is LGHDT and CDR2 YNNKEL (reference sequence). The CDR3 runs 15 residues. CDR3 sequence reads: CASSQEVGVPDTQYF. The CDR3 DNA follows: TGTGCCAGCAGCCAAGAAGTGGGGGTCCCAGATACGCAGTATTTT.